This T cell receptor (beta chain) was identified during a study of T-cell reconstitution after alpha-beta-depleted transplantation in children. Unique molecular identifiers were built into the TCRbeta library. TCRdb re-analysed the PCR reads in MiXCR, keeping a single row per CDR3 protein. The sample carries approximately 400,000 distinct CDR3 sequences, roughly 16% recorded once. General study findings and limits: When one year had passed after transplant, most T-cell counts and diversity came from newly produced T cells.

For this clonotype: What it binds is not known.

Germline V gene data show CDR1 as SEHNR and CDR2 as FQNEAQ (reference sequence). Between the trimmed V and J ends, which lost 1 base and 2 bases, there was a span of 18 bases. CDR3 size: 17 residues. Sequenced here: PBMCs, mostly from graft donor cells, sampled 360 days after TCRalphabeta/CD19-depleted stem cell transplant. The receptor comes from a boy in the first two years of life who had a stem cell transplant for Wiskott-Aldrich syndrome, so the T cells may come from the graft donor. The chain uses TRBV7-9 and TRBJ2-7; D assignment may be TRBD1 or TRBD2 (6 bases each). The CDR3 here is CASSLDRWGATTYEQYF. In DNA, the CDR3 is TGTGCCAGCAGCTTAGACCGATGGGGGGCCACGACCTACGAGCAGTACTTC.